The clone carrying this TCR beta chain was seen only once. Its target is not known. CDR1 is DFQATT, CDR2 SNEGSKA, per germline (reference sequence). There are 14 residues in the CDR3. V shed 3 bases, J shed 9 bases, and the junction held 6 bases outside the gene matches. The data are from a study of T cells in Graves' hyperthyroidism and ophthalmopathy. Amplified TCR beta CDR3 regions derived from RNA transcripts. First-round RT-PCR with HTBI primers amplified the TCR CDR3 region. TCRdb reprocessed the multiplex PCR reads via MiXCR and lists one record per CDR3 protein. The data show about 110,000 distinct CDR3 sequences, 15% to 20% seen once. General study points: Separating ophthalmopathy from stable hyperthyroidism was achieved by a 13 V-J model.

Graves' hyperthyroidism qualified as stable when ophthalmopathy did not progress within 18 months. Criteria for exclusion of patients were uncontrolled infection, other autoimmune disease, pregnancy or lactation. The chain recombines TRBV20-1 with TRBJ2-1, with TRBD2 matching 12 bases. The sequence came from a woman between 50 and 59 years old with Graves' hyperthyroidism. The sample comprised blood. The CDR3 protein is CSASPTSGSSEQFF. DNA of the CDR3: TGCAGTGCTAGTCCGACTAGCGGGAGTAGTGAGCAGTTCTTC.